The clone carrying this TCR beta chain occurred once. The data derive from a study of PD-1 blockade in classical Hodgkin lymphoma. Across the study: Treatment was intravenous nivolumab, 3 mg/kg every 2 weeks, until progression.

The assay was immunoSEQ multiplex PCR, and TCRdb's table has in-frame clones only and misses some. The data hold 21,000 or so clones, with 70% to 85% observed a single time. Exposure to brentuximab vedotin varied, and each patient had relapsed following autologous stem cell transplantation. Patients reached a best response of complete response, partial response or progressive disease. The TCR sequence derives from a human donor with classical Hodgkin lymphoma. Sample: peripheral blood mononuclear cells (PBMCs), taken at baseline.

CDR3 region: CASSPRSSKTGPLYEQYF. CDR3 DNA sequence: TGTGCCAGCTCACCACGTTCTAGTAAAACAGGTCCCCTCTACGAGCAGTACTTC. The chain recombines TRBV18 with TRBJ2-7; perhaps TRBD1 as D (5 bases). The CDR3 loop spans 18 amino acids. Germline loops: CDR1 KGHSH, CDR2 LQKENI. Trimming removed 1 base at V and 3 bases at J, with 22 bases between.